One and the same sample provided the 4 T cell receptor beta chains below, sequenced in a study of blood T cell repertoires in COVID-19 (dated by TCRdb to about 2020). Preparation of the library involved the immunoSEQ multiplex PCR assay. TCRdb took this table from immuneACCESS and kept in-frame rearrangements with V and J called. Such tables lack part of the clones; where checked against another copy, unresolved V genes explain under half of the gap, and the rest is unexplained. The sample table contains under 300,000 clones; only one count was recorded for around 90% of them. The ten largest clones represent around 0.78% of the sample. The sample consisted of peripheral blood. Receptors originate from a woman between 25 and 40 years old with acute or convalescent COVID-19.

The chain joins TRBV4-2 to TRBJ2-5; 11 bases agree with TRBD2. V was clipped by 0 bases and J by 5 bases; unmatched bases: 8. CDR1 is LGHNA and CDR2 is YNFKEQ in the germline V gene. The CDR3 is 17 residues long. CDR3 region: CASSQDSSSGRRETQYF. CDR3 sequence (DNA): TGTGCCAGCAGCCAAGATTCATCTAGCGGGAGGAGGGAGACCCAGTACTTC.

The V call is TRBV7-2, the J call TRBJ2-7; 13 bases line up with TRBD2. This CDR3 spans 14 amino acids. V was clipped by 2 bases and J by 7 bases; unmatched bases: 2. CDR1 SGHTA and CDR2 FQGNSA come from the germline V gene. The CDR3 is CASSLMGLAGEQYF. CDR3 coding DNA: TGTGCCAGCAGCTTAATGGGACTAGCGGGGGAGCAGTACTTC.

The chain uses TRBV25-1 and TRBJ2-5, with D perhaps TRBD2 (6 bases). Deletions cut 3 bases from V and 5 bases from J, with 16 bases between. The CDR3 length is 15 residues. Germline V gene lookup returns CDR1 MGHDK and CDR2 SYGVNS. CDR3 in amino acids: CASSDPDIRGETQYF. For the CDR3, the DNA is TGTGCCAGCAGTGACCCGGACATTCGGGGGGAGACCCAGTACTTC.

V and J are TRBV5-5 and TRBJ2-1; 8 bases agree with TRBD2. This CDR3 contains 17 residues. CDR1 SGHKS and CDR2 YYEKEE come from the germline V gene (reference sequence). With 4 bases clipped from V and 5 bases from J, the junction kept 14 bases outside the gene matches. CDR3 sequence: CASSRTFLAGLDNEQFF. The CDR3 DNA sequence: TGTGCCAGCAGCCGAACCTTTCTAGCGGGCCTTGACAATGAGCAGTTCTTC.